The rows below give T cell receptor beta chains drawn from one sample of a study of Ad26.COV2.S vaccination and SARS-CoV-2 variants. Assay used: immunoSEQ multiplex PCR; TCRdb lists only in-frame clones, some missing. The sample holds about 400,000 clones, around 87% seen once. The specimen was peripheral blood, collected in a trial of Ad26.COV2.S vaccine versus placebo. All receptors derive from a person between 18 and 65 years old who received the Ad26.COV2.S COVID-19 vaccine or a placebo. Each CDR3 is given with its conserved first and last residue. A D gene is named only where the DNA matches it firmly. Rows give clone size only sometimes, using once, few, many, or a class for an expanded clone.

-,TRBV3-1/TRBV3-2,-,TRBJ2-5,CASSRKNQETQYF,TGTGCCAGCAGCCGCAAGAACCAAGAGACCCAGTACTTC
TRBD2,TRBV4-1,-,TRBJ2-7,CASSQERLAGGLSSYEQYF,TGCGCCAGCAGCCAAGAGAGACTAGCGGGGGGCCTAAGCTCCTACGAGCAGTACTTC
TRBD1,TRBV4-1,-,TRBJ2-5,CASSQEPRQGQETQYF,TGCGCCAGCAGCCAAGAACCCCGACAGGGGCAAGAGACCCAGTACTTC
-,TRBV28,-,TRBJ2-3,CASSFPGQAAADTQYF,TGTGCCAGCAGTTTCCCGGGGCAGGCGGCGGCAGATACGCAGTATTTT
-,TRBV30,-,TRBJ1-1,CAWSVRRDAFF,TGTGCCTGGAGTGTCAGGAGGGATGCTTTCTTT
TRBD1,TRBV7-9,-,TRBJ2-5,CASSPGPGQRKETQYF,TGTGCCAGCAGCCCGGGACCGGGACAGCGCAAAGAGACCCAGTACTTC
-,TRBV6-6,-,TRBJ1-4,CASRQMNEKLFF,TGTGCCAGCCGCCAGATGAATGAAAAACTGTTTTTT
TRBD1,TRBV19,once,TRBJ1-3,CASSMTWDRANTIYF,TGTGCCAGTAGTATGACATGGGACAGGGCAAACACCATATATTTT
-,TRBV25-1,-,TRBJ1-1,CASSDLLTEAFF,TGTGCCAGCAGTGATTTGCTCACTGAAGCTTTCTTT
TRBD2,TRBV7-2,-,TRBJ2-5,CASSLRVQTSSGETQYF,TGTGCCAGCAGCTTAAGGGTCCAGACTAGCTCGGGAGAGACCCAGTACTTC
-,TRBV28,-,TRBJ2-4,CASMLSGQNIQYF,TGTGCCAGCATGCTCAGCGGGCAAAACATTCAGTACTTC
-,TRBV6-6,-,TRBJ1-1,CASSYAGQNTEAFF,TGTGCCAGCAGTTACGCTGGTCAGAACACTGAAGCTTTCTTT
TRBD1,TRBV5-4,-,TRBJ1-4,CASSVDRGREKLFF,TGTGCCAGCAGCGTGGACAGGGGGCGCGAAAAACTGTTTTTT
TRBD1,TRBV24-1,-,TRBJ2-5,CATSGGTDQETQYF,TGTGCCACCAGTGGAGGGACAGACCAAGAGACCCAGTACTTC
-,TRBV5-6,-,TRBJ1-2,CASSLFASNYGYTF,TGTGCCAGCAGCTTGTTTGCCAGTAACTATGGCTACACCTTC
-,TRBV4-1,once,TRBJ2-7,CASSQASMGRSSSYEQYF,TGCGCCAGCAGCCAAGCAAGCATGGGACGGTCCAGCTCCTACGAGCAGTACTTC
TRBD2,TRBV6-4,-,TRBJ2-5,CASKRTSGGKETQYF,TGTGCCAGCAAACGGACTAGCGGGGGGAAAGAGACCCAGTACTTC
-,TRBV14,-,TRBJ1-2,CASSQGQLRGYTF,TGTGCCAGCAGCCAAGGACAGCTTCGAGGCTACACCTTC
-,TRBV7-2,-,TRBJ2-7,CASSADSLTYEQYF,TGTGCCAGCAGCGCGGACTCGCTAACCTACGAGCAGTACTTC
TRBD2,TRBV9,-,TRBJ2-1,CASSERSTSGGVEQFF,TGTGCCAGCAGCGAGCGTTCGACTAGCGGGGGAGTCGAGCAGTTCTTC
TRBD2,TRBV5-1,-,TRBJ2-3,CASRLTSGAARGTQYF,TGCGCCAGCAGATTGACTAGCGGGGCGGCTAGGGGTACGCAGTATTTT